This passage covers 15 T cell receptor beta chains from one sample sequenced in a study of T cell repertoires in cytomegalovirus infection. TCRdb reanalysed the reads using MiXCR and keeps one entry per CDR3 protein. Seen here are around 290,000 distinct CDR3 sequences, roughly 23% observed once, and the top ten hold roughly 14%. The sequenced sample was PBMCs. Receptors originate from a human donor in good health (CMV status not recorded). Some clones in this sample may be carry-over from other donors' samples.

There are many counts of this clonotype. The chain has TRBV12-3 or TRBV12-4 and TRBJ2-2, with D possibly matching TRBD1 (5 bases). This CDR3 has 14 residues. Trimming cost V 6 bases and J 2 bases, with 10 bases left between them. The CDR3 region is CASSRQKNTGELFF. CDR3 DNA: TGTGCCAGCAGCCGACAGAAAAACACCGGGGAGCTGTTTTTT.

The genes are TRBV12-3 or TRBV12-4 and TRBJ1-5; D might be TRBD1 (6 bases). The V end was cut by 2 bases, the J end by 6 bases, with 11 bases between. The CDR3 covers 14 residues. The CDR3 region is CASSLLGGVQPQHF. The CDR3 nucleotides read TGTGCCAGCAGTTTATTAGGGGGGGTTCAGCCCCAGCATTTT.

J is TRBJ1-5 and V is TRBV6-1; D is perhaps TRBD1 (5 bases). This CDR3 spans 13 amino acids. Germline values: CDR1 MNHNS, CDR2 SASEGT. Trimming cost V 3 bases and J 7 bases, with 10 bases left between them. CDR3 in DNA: TGTGCCAGCAGTGACGGAGGGGTCCAGCCCCAGCATTTT. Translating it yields CASSDGGVQPQHF.

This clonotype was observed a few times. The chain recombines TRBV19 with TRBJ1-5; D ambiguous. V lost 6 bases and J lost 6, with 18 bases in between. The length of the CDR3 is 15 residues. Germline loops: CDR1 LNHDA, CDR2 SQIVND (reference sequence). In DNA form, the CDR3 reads TGTGCCAGTAGAAGAGGCTTAGGGAGGATTCAGCCCCAGCATTTT. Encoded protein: CASRRGLGRIQPQHF. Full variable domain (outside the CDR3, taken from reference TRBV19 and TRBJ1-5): DGGITQSPKYLFRKEGQNVTLSCEQNLNHDAMYWYRQDPGQGLRLIYYSQIVNDFQKGDIAEGYSVSREKKESFPLTVTSAQKNPTAFYLCASRRGLGRIQPQHFGDGTRLSIL.

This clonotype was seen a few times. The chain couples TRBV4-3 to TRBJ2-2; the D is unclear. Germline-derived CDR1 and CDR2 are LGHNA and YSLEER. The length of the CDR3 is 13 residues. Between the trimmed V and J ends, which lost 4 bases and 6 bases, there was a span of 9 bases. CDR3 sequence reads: CASSPEHPGELFF. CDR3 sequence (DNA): TGCGCCAGCAGCCCGGAGCACCCCGGGGAGCTGTTTTTT.

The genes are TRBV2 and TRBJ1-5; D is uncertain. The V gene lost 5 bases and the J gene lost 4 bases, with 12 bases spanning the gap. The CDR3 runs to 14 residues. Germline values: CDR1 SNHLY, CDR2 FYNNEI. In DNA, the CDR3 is TGTGCCAGCAGTTACTACTGGGATAATCAGCCCCAGCATTTT. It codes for CASSYYWDNQPQHF.

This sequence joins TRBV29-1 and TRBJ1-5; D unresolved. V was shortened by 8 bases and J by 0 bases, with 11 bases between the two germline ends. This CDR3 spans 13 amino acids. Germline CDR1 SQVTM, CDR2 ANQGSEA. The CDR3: CSCWTDSNQPQHF. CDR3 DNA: TGCAGCTGTTGGACGGATAGCAATCAGCCCCAGCATTTT.

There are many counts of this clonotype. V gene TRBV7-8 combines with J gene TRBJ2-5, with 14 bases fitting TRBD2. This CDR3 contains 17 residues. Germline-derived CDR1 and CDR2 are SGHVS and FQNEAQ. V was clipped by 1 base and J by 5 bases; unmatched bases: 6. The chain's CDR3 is CASSLGLAGGLEETQYF. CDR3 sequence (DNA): TGTGCCAGCAGCTTAGGACTAGCGGGAGGGTTGGAGGAGACCCAGTACTTC.

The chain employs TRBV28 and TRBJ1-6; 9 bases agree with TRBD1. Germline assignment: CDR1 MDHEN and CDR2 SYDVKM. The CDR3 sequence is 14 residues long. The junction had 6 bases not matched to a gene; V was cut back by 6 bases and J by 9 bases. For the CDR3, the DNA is TGTGCCAGCAGCTGGGACAGGGATACTTCACCCCTCCACTTT. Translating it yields CASSWDRDTSPLHF.

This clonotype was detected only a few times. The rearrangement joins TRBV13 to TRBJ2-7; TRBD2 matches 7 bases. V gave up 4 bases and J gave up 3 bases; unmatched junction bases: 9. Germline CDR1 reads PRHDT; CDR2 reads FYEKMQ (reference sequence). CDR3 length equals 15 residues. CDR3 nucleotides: TGTGCCAGCAGCTCCCCCAAAGCGGGGATCTACGAGCAGTACTTC. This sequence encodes CASSSPKAGIYEQYF.

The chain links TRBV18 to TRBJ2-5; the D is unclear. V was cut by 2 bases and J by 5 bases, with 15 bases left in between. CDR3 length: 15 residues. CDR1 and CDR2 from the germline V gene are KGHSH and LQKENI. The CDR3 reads CASSPTATLGETQYF. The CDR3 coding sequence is TGTGCCAGCTCACCAACGGCCACCCTGGGGGAGACCCAGTACTTC.

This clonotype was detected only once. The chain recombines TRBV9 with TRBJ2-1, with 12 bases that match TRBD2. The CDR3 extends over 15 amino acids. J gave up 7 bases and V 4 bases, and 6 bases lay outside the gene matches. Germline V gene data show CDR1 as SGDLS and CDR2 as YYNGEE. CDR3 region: CASSPLAGGHNEQFF. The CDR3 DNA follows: TGTGCCAGCAGCCCTCTAGCGGGGGGGCATAATGAGCAGTTCTTC.

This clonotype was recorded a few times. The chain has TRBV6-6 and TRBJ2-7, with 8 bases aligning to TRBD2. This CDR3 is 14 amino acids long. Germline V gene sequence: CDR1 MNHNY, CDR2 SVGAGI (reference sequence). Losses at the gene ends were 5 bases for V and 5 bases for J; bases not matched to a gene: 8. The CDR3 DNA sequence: TGTGCCAGCAGTAATACCGGGACTAGGGACGAGCAGTACTTC. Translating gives CASSNTGTRDEQYF.

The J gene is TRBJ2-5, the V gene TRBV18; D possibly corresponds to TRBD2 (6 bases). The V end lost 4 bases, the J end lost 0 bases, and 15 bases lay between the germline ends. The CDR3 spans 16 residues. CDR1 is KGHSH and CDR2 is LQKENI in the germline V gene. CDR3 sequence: CASSHGTSKYQETQYF. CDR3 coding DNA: TGTGCCAGCTCACACGGGACTTCAAAGTACCAAGAGACCCAGTACTTC.

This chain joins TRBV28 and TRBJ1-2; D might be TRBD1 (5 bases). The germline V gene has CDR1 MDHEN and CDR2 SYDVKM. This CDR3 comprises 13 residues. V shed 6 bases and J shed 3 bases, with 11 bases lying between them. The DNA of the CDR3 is TGTGCCAGCAGCAAAGACAGCGACTATGGCTACACCTTC. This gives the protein CASSKDSDYGYTF.